The T cell receptor beta chain under discussion was sequenced for a study of blood T cell repertoires in COVID-19. Study-level information: Specimens from acute and convalescent COVID-19 originated in the United States, Italy and Spain. T cells, B-cell-depleted T cells, or PBMCs supplied cDNA or gDNA.

In the authors' methods: Cell counts per sample came from amplifying reference gene primers. Profiling relied on immunoSEQ multiplex PCR, and the TCRdb table lists in-frame clones only, not all of them. V and J calls and clone size come straight from that table; D and trimming were deduced from the DNA. The sample records 20,000 to 25,000 clones, 70% to 90% being singletons. The CDR3 totals 15 residues. Losses at the gene ends were 2 bases for V and 1 base for J; bases not matched to a gene: 4. Germline V gene data show CDR1 as MDHEN and CDR2 as SYDVKM. The J gene is TRBJ2-7, the V gene TRBV28; TRBD1 matches at 8 bases. The sample consisted of peripheral blood. This TCR was sampled from a human donor in a cohort sampled during active COVID-19. The donor label of this sample is uncertain. The CDR3 DNA is TGTGCCAGCAGTTTAGGGGGGACAGGTTCCTACGAGCAGTACTTC. It yields the protein CASSLGGTGSYEQYF.